This TCR beta chain came from a study of T cell responses to AZD1222 COVID-19 vaccine. V was trimmed by 4 bases and J by 4 bases, leaving 15 bases between them. Germline V gene sequence: CDR1 SGDLS, CDR2 YYNGEE. The CDR3 totals 14 residues. Details on this clone: Its antigen is currently unknown.

TCRdb's table, derived via immunoSEQ multiplex PCR, lists solely in-frame clones and lacks some. The table shows 100,000 to 150,000 clones, with roughly 84% occurring only once. Study results and limitations: At study baseline, merely six AZD1222 recipients were seropositive.

The sequence was obtained from an adult in good health. V and J are TRBV9 and TRBJ2-7, with D tentatively TRBD1 or TRBD2 (6 bases each). Sequenced here: peripheral blood, sampled on day 0 of AZD1222 vaccination. The CDR3 sequence: CASSIGIGGYEQYF. The CDR3 bases are TGTGCCAGCAGCATAGGGATAGGGGGGTACGAGCAGTACTTC.